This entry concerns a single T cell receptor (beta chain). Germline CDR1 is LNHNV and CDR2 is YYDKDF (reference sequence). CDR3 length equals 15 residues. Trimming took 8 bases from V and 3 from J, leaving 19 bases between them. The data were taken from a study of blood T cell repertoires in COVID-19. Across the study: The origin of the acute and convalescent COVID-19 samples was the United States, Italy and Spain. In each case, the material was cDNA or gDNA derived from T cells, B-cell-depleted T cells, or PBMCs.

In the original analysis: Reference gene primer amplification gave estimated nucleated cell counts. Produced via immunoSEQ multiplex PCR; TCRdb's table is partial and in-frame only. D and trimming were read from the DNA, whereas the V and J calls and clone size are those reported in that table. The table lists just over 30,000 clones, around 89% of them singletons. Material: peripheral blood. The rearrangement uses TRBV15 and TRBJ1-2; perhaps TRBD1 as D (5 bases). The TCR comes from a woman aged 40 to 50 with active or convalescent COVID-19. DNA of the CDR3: TGTGCCACCTCGCAGGGCAGGGCAACTTACTATGGCTACACCTTC. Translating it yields CATSQGRATYYGYTF.